This T cell receptor beta chain was identified during a study of beta chain features in type 1 diabetes. Study-wide background: Comparable age, gender and cell yields were observed in patients relative to healthy donors. Study-wide results and limits: In cDNA sequencing, cells with high TCR expression could be over-represented.

Regarding this clone: The antigen remains undetermined.

Since all of the isolated RNA was reverse transcribed, expressed TCRB transcripts were what got sequenced. Clones were sequenced by immunoSEQ multiplex PCR, and TCRdb holds only the in-frame ones, with some missing. The sample lists 430,000 or so clones; 9.5% to 12% were seen once. V dropped 5 bases and J dropped 1 base, with 11 bases sitting between them. The germline CDR1 and CDR2 sequences are SGHAT and FQNNGV. This CDR3 spans 15 amino acids. The chain has TRBV11-2 and TRBJ2-2; D possibly corresponds to TRBD1 (5 bases). This sequence was found in a woman aged 18-29 years in good health. The specimen was naive CD4+ T cells from blood. The CDR3 coding sequence is TGTGCCAGCAGCCAGGGCCTTTTGAACACCGGGGAGCTGTTTTTT. Its translation is CASSQGLLNTGELFF.